These T cell receptor beta chains were read from a single sample in a study of blood T cell repertoires in COVID-19. TCRdb's table, derived via immunoSEQ multiplex PCR, lists solely in-frame clones and lacks some. The table has roughly 270,000 clones, roughly 87% seen once; the top ten hold 9% to 9.5%. The sample comprised peripheral blood. Receptor source: a man aged 18-30 years with active or convalescent COVID-19. The CDR3 runs from the conserved cysteine through the conserved F or W. Some rows mark clone size as missing; the rest say once, few, many or name a class of expanded clone.

V	size	J	CDR3
TRBV10-1	.	TRBJ2-5	CASSLAGTETQYF
TRBV2	.	TRBJ1-3	CASSGDRAGNTIYF
TRBV9	.	TRBJ2-3	CASSPWAGGASDTQYF
TRBV7-8	.	TRBJ2-1	CASSLTGWNEQFF
TRBV12-3/TRBV12-4	.	TRBJ1-3	CASSHLQGNTIYF
TRBV4-3	once	TRBJ1-2	CASSQGQGAAGYTF
TRBV9	.	TRBJ2-1	CASSSRGGISYNEQFF
TRBV2	.	TRBJ1-6	CASSGNTGIVGSPLHF
TRBV29-1	.	TRBJ1-2	CSVETDLYGYTF
TRBV10-1	.	TRBJ2-7	CASSGGLAYEQYF
TRBV12-5	.	TRBJ1-5	CASGLGQGDQPQHF
TRBV19	.	TRBJ2-2	CASSIESGGTSGELFF
TRBV11-2	.	TRBJ1-6	CASSQSAPGDNSPLHF